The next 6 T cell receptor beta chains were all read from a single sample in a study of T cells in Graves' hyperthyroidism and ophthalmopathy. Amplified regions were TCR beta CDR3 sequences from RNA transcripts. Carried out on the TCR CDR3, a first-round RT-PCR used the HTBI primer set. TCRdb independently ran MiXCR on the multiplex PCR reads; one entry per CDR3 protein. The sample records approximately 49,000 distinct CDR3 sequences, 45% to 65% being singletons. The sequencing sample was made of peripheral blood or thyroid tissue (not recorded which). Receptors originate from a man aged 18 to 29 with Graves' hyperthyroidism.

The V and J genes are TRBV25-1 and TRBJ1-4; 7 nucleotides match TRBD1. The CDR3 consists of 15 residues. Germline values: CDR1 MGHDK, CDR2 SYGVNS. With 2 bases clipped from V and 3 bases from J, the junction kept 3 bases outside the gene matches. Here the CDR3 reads CASSEGGTANEKLFF. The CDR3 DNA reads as TGTGCCAGCAGTGAAGGAGGGACAGCTAATGAAAAACTGTTTTTT. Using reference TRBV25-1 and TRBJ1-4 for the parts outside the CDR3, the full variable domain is EADIYQTPRYLVIGTGKKITLECSQTMGHDKMYWYQQDPGMELHLIHYSYGVNSTEKGDLSSESTVSRIRTEHFPLTLESARPSHTSQYLCASSEGGTANEKLFFGSGTQLSVL.

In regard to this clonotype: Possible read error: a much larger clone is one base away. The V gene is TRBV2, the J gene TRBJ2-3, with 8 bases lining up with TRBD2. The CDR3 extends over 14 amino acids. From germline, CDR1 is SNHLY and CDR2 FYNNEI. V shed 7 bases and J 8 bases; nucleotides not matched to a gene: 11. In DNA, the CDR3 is TGTGCCAGCATCAACCCGGGGGGGGCAGGTACGCAGTATTTT. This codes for CASINPGGAGTQYF. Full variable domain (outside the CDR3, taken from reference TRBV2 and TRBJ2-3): EPEVTQTPSHQVTQMGQEVILRCVPISNHLYFYWYRQILGQKVEFLVSFYNNEISEKSEIFDDQFSVERPDGSNFTLKIRSTKLEDSAMYFCASINPGGAGTQYFGPGTRLTVL.

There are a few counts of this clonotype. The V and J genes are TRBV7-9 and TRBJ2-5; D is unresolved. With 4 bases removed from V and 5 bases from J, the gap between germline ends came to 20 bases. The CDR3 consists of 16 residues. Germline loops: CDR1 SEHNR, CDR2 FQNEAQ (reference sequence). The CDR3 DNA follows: TGTGCCAGCAGCTCGCCGGTGGGCCACCCCGGGGAGACCCAGTACTTC. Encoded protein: CASSSPVGHPGETQYF.

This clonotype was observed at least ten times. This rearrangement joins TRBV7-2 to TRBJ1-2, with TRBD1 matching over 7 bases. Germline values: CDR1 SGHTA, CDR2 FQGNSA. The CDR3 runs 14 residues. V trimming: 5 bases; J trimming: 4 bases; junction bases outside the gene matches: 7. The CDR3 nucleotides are TGTGCCAGCAGCGCGACAGGGTTAGTCTATGGCTACACCTTC. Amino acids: CASSATGLVYGYTF.

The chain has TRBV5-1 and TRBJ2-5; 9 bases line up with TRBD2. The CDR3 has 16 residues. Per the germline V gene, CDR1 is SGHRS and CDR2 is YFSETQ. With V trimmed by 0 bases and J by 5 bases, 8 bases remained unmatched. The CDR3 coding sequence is TGCGCCAGCAGCTTGGCCACTAGCGGGCGATGGGAGACCCAGTACTTC. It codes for CASSLATSGRWETQYF.

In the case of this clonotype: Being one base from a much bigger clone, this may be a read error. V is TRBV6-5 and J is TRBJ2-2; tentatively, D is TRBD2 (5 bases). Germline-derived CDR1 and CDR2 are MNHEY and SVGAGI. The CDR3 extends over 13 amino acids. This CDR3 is CASSFWESGELLF. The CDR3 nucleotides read TGTGCCAGCAGTTTTTGGGAGTCCGGGGAGCTGCTTTTT.